The clone carrying this T cell receptor beta chain appeared once. The antigen is unknown. Clones were read by immunoSEQ multiplex PCR, and TCRdb kept only the in-frame ones, dropping some. The repertoire consists of about 130,000 clones, with about nine tenths occurring once and the leading ten covering approximately 1.4%. These data are taken from a study of T cell responses to AZD1222 COVID-19 vaccine. General study results and limits: Unmutated regions of variants are reportedly targeted by nearly half of spike-specific TCRs. Repertoires in all cases were sampled only once the peak T cell response had passed.

The length of the CDR3 is 14 residues. V lost 5 bases to trimming and J lost 3 bases; unmatched junction nucleotides: 6. Germline V lookup: CDR1 SGHDT, CDR2 YYEEEE. Specimen: peripheral blood, collected on day 0 of AZD1222 vaccination. The chain uses TRBV5-6 and TRBJ2-5; 8 bases match TRBD2. The receptor comes from an adult in good health. The CDR3 DNA reads as TGTGCCAGCAGTTTAGGACTAGCCAAAGAGACCCAGTACTTC. This encodes CASSLGLAKETQYF. The full variable domain, with the rest looked up from reference TRBV5-6 and TRBJ2-5, is DAGVTQSPTHLIKTRGQQVTLRCSPKSGHDTVSWYQQALGQGPQFIFQYYEEEERQRGNFPDRFSGHQFPNYSSELNVNALLLGDSALYLCASSLGLAKETQYFGPGTRLLVL.